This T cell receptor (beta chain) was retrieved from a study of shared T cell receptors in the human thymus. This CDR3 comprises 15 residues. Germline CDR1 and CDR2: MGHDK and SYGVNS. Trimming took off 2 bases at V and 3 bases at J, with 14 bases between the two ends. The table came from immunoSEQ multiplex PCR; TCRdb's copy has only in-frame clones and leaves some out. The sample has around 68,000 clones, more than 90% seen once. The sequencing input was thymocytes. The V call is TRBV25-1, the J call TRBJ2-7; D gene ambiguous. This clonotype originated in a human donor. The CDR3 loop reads CASSEEFKGFYEQYF. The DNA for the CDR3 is TGTGCCAGCAGTGAAGAGTTCAAGGGTTTCTACGAGCAGTACTTC.